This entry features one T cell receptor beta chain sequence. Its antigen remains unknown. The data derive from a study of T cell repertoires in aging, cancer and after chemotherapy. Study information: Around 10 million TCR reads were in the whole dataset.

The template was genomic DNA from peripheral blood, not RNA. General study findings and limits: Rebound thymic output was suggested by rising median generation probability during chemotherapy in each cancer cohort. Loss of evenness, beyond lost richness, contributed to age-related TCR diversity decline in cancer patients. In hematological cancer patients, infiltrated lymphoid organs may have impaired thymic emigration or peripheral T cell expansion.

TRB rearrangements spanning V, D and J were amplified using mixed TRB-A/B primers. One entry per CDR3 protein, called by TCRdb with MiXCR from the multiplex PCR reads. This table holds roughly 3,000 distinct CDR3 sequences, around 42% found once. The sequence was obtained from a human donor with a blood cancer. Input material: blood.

CDR3 nucleotides: TGTGCCAGCAGCCCTACCCTTACCGGGACAGGTTACAATGAGCAGTTCTTC. Its protein product is CASSPTLTGTGYNEQFF. This chain connects TRBV7-2 to TRBJ2-1; TRBD1 matches at 8 bases. The germline gives CDR1 SGHTA, CDR2 FQGNSA. J gave up 4 bases and V 5 bases, and 13 bases lay outside the gene matches. This CDR3 is built from 17 residues. The full variable domain, rest sourced from reference TRBV7-2 and TRBJ2-1, is GAGVSQSPSNKVTEKGKDVELRCDPISGHTALYWYRQSLGQGLEFLIYFQGNSAPDKSGLPSDRFSAERTGGSVSTLTIQRTQQEDSAVYLCASSPTLTGTGYNEQFFGPGTRLTVL.